Each of the 6 T cell receptor beta chains below was sequenced from the same sample in a study of cytomegalovirus exposure and HLA in healthy donors. PCR employed 60 Vbeta and 13 Jbeta primers. This table comes from immunoSEQ multiplex PCR, and its TCRdb copy is limited to in-frame clones, with some not included. The sample shows more than 95,000 clones, 64% of them seen only once. The source material was PBMCs. The receptor set was obtained from a man aged 60 to 75 in good health and CMV-seronegative.

Relative to its sample, this clone is medium-sized. This sequence joins TRBV11-2 and TRBJ2-3; TRBD2 matches 13 bases. Germline V lookup: CDR1 SGHAT, CDR2 FQNNGV. With V trimmed by 4 bases and J by 8 bases, 12 bases remained unmatched. The CDR3 is 17 residues long. The CDR3 DNA is TGTGCCAGCAGCTCCATAAGAAGACTAGCGGGGGGACTTACGCAGTATTTT. This encodes CASSSIRRLAGGLTQYF.

This chain uses TRBV29-1 with TRBJ1-1; TRBD1 agrees at 7 bases. The CDR3 runs 13 residues. J lost 4 bases, V lost 3 bases, and 5 bases had no gene match. Germline V gene lookup returns CDR1 SQVTM and CDR2 ANQGSEA. The CDR3, as DNA: TGCAGCGTTGACGGGGCAGGGGGCACTGAAGCTTTCTTT. Amino acids: CSVDGAGGTEAFF.

This chain uses TRBV29-1 with TRBJ2-7; 8 nucleotides line up with TRBD2. The trim removed 4 bases at V and 5 bases at J, leaving 7 bases unmatched. The CDR3 covers 13 residues. CDR1 and CDR2 (germline): SQVTM, ANQGSEA. CDR3 sequence: CSVVVAGGDEQYF. CDR3 bases: TGCAGCGTTGTCGTGGCCGGGGGGGACGAGCAGTACTTC.

This clone was observed a few times. The rearrangement links TRBV10-3 to TRBJ2-7; possible D gene TRBD2, 5 bases. Germline CDR1 is ENHRY and CDR2 is SYGVKD. V lost 3 bases to trimming and J lost 0 bases, with 12 bases between them. This CDR3 has 15 residues. Written as DNA, the CDR3 is TGTGCCATCAGTGACAACGGGGTTCCCTCCTACGAGCAGTACTTC. This sequence encodes CAISDNGVPSYEQYF.

This chain joins TRBV23-1 and TRBJ1-2; D uncertain. TRBV23-1 is assigned to the ORF class and has an uncertain function. V lost 3 bases, J lost 4 bases, and 18 bases lay in between. The CDR3 contains 16 residues. CDR3 region: CASSHPSPFFVYGYTF. CDR3 DNA sequence: TGCGCCAGCAGTCACCCTTCCCCCTTCTTTGTCTATGGCTACACCTTC.

The chain has TRBV19 and TRBJ1-1; D is uncertain. The germline V gene encodes CDR1 LNHDA and CDR2 SQIVND (reference sequence). V was shortened by 3 bases and J by 10 bases, with 18 bases between the two germline ends. The CDR3 is 14 residues long. CDR3 DNA sequence: TGTGCCAGTAGTATCGGAGGGCCAGCCCTGGGAGCTTTCTTT. As protein: CASSIGGPALGAFF.